This T cell receptor beta chain was sequenced during a study of molecular identifiers for immune sequencing clone quantification. This clonotype was recorded many times. TCRdb analysed the PCR reads with MiXCR anew, one entry per CDR3 protein. The top ten clones hold approximately 0.84% of a sample with about 320,000 distinct CDR3 sequences, over 20% of them seen once. The V and J ends lost 0 bases and 1 base, in that order; junction bases with no gene match: 12. The germline CDR1 and CDR2 sequences are DFQATT and SNEGSKA (reference sequence). The CDR3 loop spans 17 amino acids. This clonotype was sampled from a human donor in good health. Some libraries in this study had Jurkat cell RNA spiked in. Sample: naive CD8+ T cells from blood, with Jurkat cell RNA spiked in. Noted subset: FACS-sorted CD8+CD4-CCR7+CD45RA+ naive T cells. The chain links TRBV20-1 to TRBJ2-7; 7 nucleotides align to TRBD2. In DNA form, the CDR3 reads TGCAGTGCTAGAGATCCCTTAGAGCAGCGGGGATCCTACGAGCAGTACTTC. Protein sequence: CSARDPLEQRGSYEQYF.